A selection of T cell receptor beta chains follows, all from one sample in a study of blood T cell repertoires in COVID-19. Measured with immunoSEQ multiplex PCR; TCRdb has only the in-frame clones, and not every one. The repertoire includes more than 95,000 clones, around nine tenths of them detected once, and roughly 1.2% sits in the top ten. Sequencing was done on a sample of peripheral blood. The receptors were sampled from a woman older than 75 with acute or convalescent COVID-19. CDR3s include the opening cysteine and the closing phenylalanine or tryptophan. Fields, in order: V gene, D gene, J gene, CDR3 protein. The D gene is left open where the match is weak.

TRBV7-8,TRBD1,TRBJ2-3,CASSLVGQGRRTQYF
TRBV28,.,TRBJ2-3,CASSPGDTQYF
TRBV7-8,.,TRBJ2-5,CASSLQGLGKTQYF
TRBV6-1,.,TRBJ1-5,CASSEGGGNQPQHF
TRBV6-5,TRBD1,TRBJ2-7,CASSYSRTGGSYEQYF
TRBV5-1,.,TRBJ1-1,CASSSTGQNTEAFF
TRBV5-1,TRBD2,TRBJ2-1,CASSPLAVSSYNEQFF
TRBV3-1/TRBV3-2,.,TRBJ2-1,CASSRALANEQFF
TRBV19,TRBD1,TRBJ1-2,CASTETQGANYGYTF
TRBV6-4,.,TRBJ1-2,CASSDPTYGYTF
TRBV15,TRBD1,TRBJ2-1,CATRTGAGSYNEQFF
TRBV4-1,.,TRBJ1-1,CASSLMRHTEAFF
TRBV19,.,TRBJ2-7,CASRPQTKRGEQYF
TRBV6-5,.,TRBJ1-2,CAARQVDYGYTF
TRBV3-1/TRBV3-2,.,TRBJ1-2,CASSQGLLHGYTF
TRBV6-5,.,TRBJ2-5,CASSPGSETQYF
TRBV7-9,TRBD1,TRBJ1-3,CASSEGQGATIYF
TRBV4-2,TRBD2,TRBJ2-1,CASSRQRDSSYEQFF
TRBV11-1,TRBD1,TRBJ2-7,CASSARQGHSYEQYF
TRBV4-3,TRBD2,TRBJ2-1,CASSPGTSGSYNEQFF
TRBV6-5,.,TRBJ2-3,CASRSPGLGTDTQYF
TRBV12-5,.,TRBJ2-1,CASARRDYRGGSYNEQFF
TRBV20-1,TRBD1,TRBJ1-4,CSASQGTGAEKLFF
TRBV28,.,TRBJ1-2,CASAEQAYGYTF
TRBV6-6,TRBD1,TRBJ2-2,CASSYRGTGELFF
TRBV19,TRBD1,TRBJ1-1,CASSISTGMNTEAFF
TRBV25-1,.,TRBJ2-7,CASSSPGSYEQYF
TRBV4-1,.,TRBJ1-4,CASSQDPRGGLRASEKLFF
TRBV7-9,.,TRBJ2-3,CASRKDSNPTDTQYF
TRBV6-6,.,TRBJ1-1,CASSTGQSKHTEAFF
TRBV7-7,TRBD1,TRBJ2-5,CASSLGTGLDETQYF